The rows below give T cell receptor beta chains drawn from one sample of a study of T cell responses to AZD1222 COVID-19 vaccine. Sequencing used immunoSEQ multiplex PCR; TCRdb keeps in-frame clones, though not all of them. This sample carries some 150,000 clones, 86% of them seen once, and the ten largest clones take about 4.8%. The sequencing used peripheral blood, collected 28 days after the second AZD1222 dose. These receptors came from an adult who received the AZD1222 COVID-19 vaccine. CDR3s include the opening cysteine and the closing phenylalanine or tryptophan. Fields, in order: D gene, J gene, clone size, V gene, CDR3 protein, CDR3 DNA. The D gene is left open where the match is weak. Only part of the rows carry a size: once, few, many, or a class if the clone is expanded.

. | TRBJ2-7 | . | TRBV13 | CASSSEGTTWEQYF | TGTGCCAGCAGCTCCGAGGGTACGACGTGGGAGCAGTACTTC
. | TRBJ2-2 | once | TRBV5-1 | CASSPRSGTNTGELFF | TGCGCCAGCAGTCCAAGGTCAGGGACGAACACCGGGGAGCTGTTTTTT
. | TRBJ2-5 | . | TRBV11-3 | CASSSDLRGTQYF | TGTGCCAGCAGCTCCGACCTTCGCGGGACCCAGTACTTC
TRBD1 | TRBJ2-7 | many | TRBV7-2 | CASSLAETGFYEQYF | TGTGCCAGCAGCTTAGCGGAGACAGGGTTCTACGAGCAGTACTTC
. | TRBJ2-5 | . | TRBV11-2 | CASSLNQETQYF | TGTGCCAGCAGCTTAAACCAAGAGACCCAGTACTTC
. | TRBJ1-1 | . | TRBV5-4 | CASSLAAGSGTEAFF | TGTGCCAGCAGCTTGGCGGCAGGGAGTGGAACTGAAGCTTTCTTT
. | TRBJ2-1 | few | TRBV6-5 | CASGTGFWNEQFF | TGTGCCAGCGGCACAGGGTTCTGGAATGAGCAGTTCTTC
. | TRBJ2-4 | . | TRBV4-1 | CASSQDPFRVQDIQYF | TGCGCCAGCAGCCAAGATCCCTTTCGAGTTCAGGACATTCAGTACTTC
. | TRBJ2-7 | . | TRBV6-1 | CASSEVAYEQYF | TGTGCCAGCAGTGAAGTCGCCTACGAGCAGTACTTC
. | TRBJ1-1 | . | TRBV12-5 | CASGENTEAFF | TGTGCTAGTGGAGAGAACACTGAAGCTTTCTTT
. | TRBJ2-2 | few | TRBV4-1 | CASSQDWGKRWDGTGELFF | TGCGCCAGCAGCCAAGATTGGGGAAAAAGATGGGATGGGACCGGGGAGCTGTTTTTT
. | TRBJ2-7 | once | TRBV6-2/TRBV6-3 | CASSRNEQYF | TGTGCCAGCAGCCGGAACGAGCAGTACTTC
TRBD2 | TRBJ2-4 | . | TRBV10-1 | CASSSGTSGNIQYF | TGCGCCAGCAGTTCCGGGACTAGCGGAAACATTCAGTACTTC
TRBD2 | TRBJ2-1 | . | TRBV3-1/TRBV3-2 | CASSLSLAAGYNEQFF | TGTGCCAGCAGCCTTTCACTAGCGGCAGGTTACAATGAGCAGTTCTTC
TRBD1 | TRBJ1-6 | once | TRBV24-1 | CATSDRHRGTGSYNSPLHF | TGTGCCACCAGTGATCGCCACAGGGGAACCGGCTCCTATAATTCACCCCTCCACTTT
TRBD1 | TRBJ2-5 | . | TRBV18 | CASSPLDRGLKETQYF | TGTGCCAGCTCACCCCTTGACAGGGGGCTTAAAGAGACCCAGTACTTC
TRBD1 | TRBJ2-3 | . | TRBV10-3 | CATSGQGEDTQYF | TGTGCCACCTCGGGACAGGGGGAGGATACGCAGTATTTT
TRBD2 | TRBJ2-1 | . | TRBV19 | CASSSSGKNYNEQFF | TGTGCCAGTAGTTCTAGCGGGAAGAACTACAATGAGCAGTTCTTC
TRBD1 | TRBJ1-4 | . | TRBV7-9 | CASSLGQGVQVNEKLFF | TGTGCCAGCAGCCTGGGACAGGGGGTCCAAGTTAATGAAAAACTGTTTTTT
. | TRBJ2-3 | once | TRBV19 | CASKRAGRDTDTQYF | TGTGCCAGTAAAAGAGCAGGACGGGACACAGATACGCAGTATTTT
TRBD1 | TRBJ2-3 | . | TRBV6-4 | CASSVGTGGTDTQYF | TGTGCCAGCTCTGTTGGGACAGGGGGGACAGATACGCAGTATTTT
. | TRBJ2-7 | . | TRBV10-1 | CAVKGVKTGVRDEQYF | TGCGCCGTCAAAGGGGTTAAGACCGGGGTTCGCGACGAGCAGTACTTC
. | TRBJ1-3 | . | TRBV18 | CASATAVGGNTIYF | TGTGCCAGCGCCACCGCGGTTGGGGGAAACACCATATATTTT
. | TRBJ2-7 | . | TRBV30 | CAWGDGVYEQYF | TGTGCCTGGGGGGACGGAGTTTACGAGCAGTACTTC
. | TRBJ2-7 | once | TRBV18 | CASSPGVGYEQYF | TGTGCCAGCTCACCAGGCGTAGGGTACGAGCAGTACTTC
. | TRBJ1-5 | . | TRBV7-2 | CASSPGHYSNQPQHF | TGTGCCAGCAGCCCTGGACATTATAGCAATCAGCCCCAGCATTTT